This T cell receptor beta chain was identified during a study of cytomegalovirus exposure and HLA in healthy donors. PCR amplification relied on 60 Vbeta primers (plus 13 Jbeta primers). Assay used: immunoSEQ multiplex PCR; TCRdb lists only in-frame clones, some missing. The data show over 100,000 clones, around 66% seen once. This clone was picked up a small number of times. The junction had 15 bases not matched to a gene; V was cut back by 4 bases and J by 2 bases. This CDR3 has 18 amino acids. This sequence joins TRBV23-1 and TRBJ2-5; 8 nucleotides match TRBD2. TRBV23-1 is known as an ORF, though its function is uncertain. This sequence was found in a man younger than 30 in good health and CMV-seronegative. The sequenced material came from PBMCs. The CDR3 DNA is TGCGCCAGCAGTCGTCCCATAGCGGGACGGCGAATTCAAGAGACCCAGTACTTC. It yields the protein CASSRPIAGRRIQETQYF.